The clone carrying this T cell receptor beta chain turned up a few times. TCRdb reanalysed the 5' RACE reads using MiXCR and keeps one entry per CDR3 protein. The sample has about 1.7 million distinct CDR3 sequences; about 30% are singletons. These data come from a study of identical twins. The CDR3 extends over 12 amino acids. The ends were cut back, 10 bases at V and 0 bases at J, with 9 bases in the middle. Germline CDR1 MNHEY, CDR2 SVGAGI. V and J are TRBV6-5 and TRBJ1-2; D possibly corresponds to TRBD1 (6 bases). The origin of this receptor is a newborn girl in good health. Sequenced sample: cord blood. The CDR3 bases are TGTGCCAAGGGACATACTAACTATGGCTACACCTTC. Its protein product is CAKGHTNYGYTF.